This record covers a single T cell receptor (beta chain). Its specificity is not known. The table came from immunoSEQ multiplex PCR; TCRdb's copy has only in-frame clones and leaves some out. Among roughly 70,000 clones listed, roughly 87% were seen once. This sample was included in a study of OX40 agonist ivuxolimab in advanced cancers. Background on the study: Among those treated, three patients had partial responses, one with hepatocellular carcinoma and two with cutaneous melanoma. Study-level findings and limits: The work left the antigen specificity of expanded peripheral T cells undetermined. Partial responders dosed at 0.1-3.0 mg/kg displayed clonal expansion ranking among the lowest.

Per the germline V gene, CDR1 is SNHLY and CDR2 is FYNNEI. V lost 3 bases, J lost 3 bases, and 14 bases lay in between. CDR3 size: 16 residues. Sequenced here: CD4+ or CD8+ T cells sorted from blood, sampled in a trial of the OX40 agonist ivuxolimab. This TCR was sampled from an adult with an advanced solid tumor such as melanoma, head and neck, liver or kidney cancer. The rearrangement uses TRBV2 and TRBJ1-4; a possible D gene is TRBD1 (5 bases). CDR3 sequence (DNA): TGTGCCAGCAGTGAGGGCCGGGGCGACGCTAATGAAAAACTGTTTTTT. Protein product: CASSEGRGDANEKLFF.